The rows below give T cell receptor beta chains drawn from one sample of a study of T cells in tuberculosis. Here immunoSEQ multiplex PCR was the method, and the copy in TCRdb shows in-frame clones only, minus some. This repertoire shows tens of thousands of clones, under 95% found once; its top ten account for more than 6.5%. Source material: PBMCs. The receptors shown here come from a donor aged 5-35 years with latent tuberculosis or without tuberculosis infection. Some clones in this sample may be carry-over from other donors' samples. Each CDR3 is given with its conserved first and last residue. The D gene is left open where the match is weak. Clone size is stated in some rows and not others, as once, few, many or a class when expanded.

V gene: TRBV10-2; clone size: .; D gene: .; J gene: TRBJ1-2; CDR3 protein: CASSHGGAGGYTF; CDR3 DNA: TGCGCCAGCAGTCACGGGGGGGCGGGCGGCTACACCTTC
V gene: TRBV19; clone size: once; D gene: .; J gene: TRBJ1-5; CDR3 protein: CASRGSRIYGSNQPQHF; CDR3 DNA: TGTGCCAGTAGGGGTTCTAGAATTTACGGGAGCAATCAGCCCCAGCATTTT
V gene: TRBV28; clone size: .; D gene: TRBD1; J gene: TRBJ2-2; CDR3 protein: CASSLDRGGPGELFF; CDR3 DNA: TGTGCCAGCAGTTTGGACAGGGGAGGGCCCGGGGAGCTGTTTTTT
V gene: TRBV4-1; clone size: .; D gene: .; J gene: TRBJ1-1; CDR3 protein: CASSQVDTNEAFF; CDR3 DNA: TGCGCCAGCAGCCAAGTTGACACGAACGAAGCTTTCTTT
V gene: TRBV6-5; clone size: .; D gene: .; J gene: TRBJ2-2; CDR3 protein: CASSSTSWGGELFF; CDR3 DNA: TGTGCCAGCAGTTCGACTAGTTGGGGGGGGGAGCTGTTTTTT
V gene: TRBV2; clone size: .; D gene: .; J gene: TRBJ1-5; CDR3 protein: CASVNPGSNQPQHF; CDR3 DNA: TGTGCCAGCGTTAACCCCGGGAGCAATCAGCCCCAGCATTTT
V gene: TRBV30; clone size: .; D gene: .; J gene: TRBJ2-7; CDR3 protein: CAWSVQGVPYEQYF; CDR3 DNA: TGTGCCTGGAGTGTACAAGGGGTCCCCTACGAGCAGTACTTC
V gene: TRBV6-1; clone size: once; D gene: TRBD1; J gene: TRBJ2-1; CDR3 protein: CASSETHRGPQLVDNEQFF; CDR3 DNA: TGTGCCAGCAGTGAGACGCACAGGGGGCCTCAGTTGGTGGACAATGAGCAGTTCTTC
V gene: TRBV9; clone size: .; D gene: .; J gene: TRBJ2-7; CDR3 protein: CASSPDGLPYEQYF; CDR3 DNA: TGTGCCAGCAGCCCCGACGGGTTACCCTACGAGCAGTACTTC
V gene: TRBV6-1; clone size: .; D gene: .; J gene: TRBJ2-7; CDR3 protein: CASEGGPYEQYF; CDR3 DNA: TGTGCCAGCGAAGGAGGGCCCTACGAGCAGTACTTC
V gene: TRBV12-5; clone size: once; D gene: TRBD1; J gene: TRBJ1-1; CDR3 protein: CASGSGGLTGGRTEAFF; CDR3 DNA: TGTGCTAGTGGTTCCGGGGGATTGACAGGGGGCAGGACTGAAGCTTTCTTT
V gene: TRBV19; clone size: .; D gene: .; J gene: TRBJ1-2; CDR3 protein: CASSMGSGIHGYTF; CDR3 DNA: TGTGCCAGTAGTATGGGTTCAGGGATTCACGGCTACACCTTC
V gene: TRBV6-5; clone size: .; D gene: TRBD2; J gene: TRBJ2-1; CDR3 protein: CASSQSFSGGGEQFF; CDR3 DNA: TGTGCCAGCAGTCAGTCCTTTAGCGGGGGGGGCGAGCAGTTCTTC
V gene: TRBV6-5; clone size: once; D gene: .; J gene: TRBJ2-6; CDR3 protein: CASRRVAGANVLTF; CDR3 DNA: TGTGCCAGCAGGAGGGTGGCTGGGGCCAACGTCCTGACTTTC
V gene: TRBV5-5; clone size: .; D gene: TRBD1; J gene: TRBJ2-7; CDR3 protein: CASSPMARDRAYEQYF; CDR3 DNA: TGTGCCAGCAGCCCAATGGCCCGGGACAGGGCCTACGAGCAGTACTTC
V gene: TRBV6-5; clone size: once; D gene: TRBD2; J gene: TRBJ2-7; CDR3 protein: CASSSRTSGTHYEQYF; CDR3 DNA: TGTGCCAGCAGTTCCCGGACTAGCGGGACACACTACGAGCAGTACTTC
V gene: TRBV29-1; clone size: .; D gene: .; J gene: TRBJ1-1; CDR3 protein: CSVEPQGSHTEAFF; CDR3 DNA: TGCAGCGTTGAACCACAGGGATCGCACACTGAAGCTTTCTTT
V gene: TRBV19; clone size: .; D gene: .; J gene: TRBJ1-1; CDR3 protein: CASRITGMEAFF; CDR3 DNA: TGTGCCAGTAGAATAACAGGGATGGAAGCTTTCTTT
V gene: TRBV2; clone size: .; D gene: .; J gene: TRBJ1-1; CDR3 protein: CASSVRTEFAYTEAFF; CDR3 DNA: TGTGCCAGCAGTGTACGGACAGAGTTCGCTTACACTGAAGCTTTCTTT
V gene: TRBV10-2; clone size: .; D gene: TRBD2; J gene: TRBJ2-7; CDR3 protein: CASSEYPSGSYEQYF; CDR3 DNA: TGCGCCAGCAGTGAGTACCCTAGCGGGAGTTACGAGCAGTACTTC
V gene: TRBV27; clone size: .; D gene: .; J gene: TRBJ2-1; CDR3 protein: CASSLIGSSYNEQFF; CDR3 DNA: TGTGCCAGCAGTTTAATTGGCTCCTCCTACAATGAGCAGTTCTTC
V gene: TRBV30; clone size: .; D gene: TRBD1; J gene: TRBJ1-5; CDR3 protein: CAWSDGTGFQPQHF; CDR3 DNA: TGTGCCTGGAGTGACGGGACAGGGTTTCAGCCCCAGCATTTT
V gene: TRBV6-1; clone size: .; D gene: .; J gene: TRBJ2-7; CDR3 protein: CASSELQGFRTYEQYF; CDR3 DNA: TGTGCCAGCAGTGAACTACAGGGATTCCGAACCTACGAGCAGTACTTC
V gene: TRBV5-1; clone size: once; D gene: .; J gene: TRBJ2-3; CDR3 protein: CASNRETISDTQYF; CDR3 DNA: TGCGCCAGCAACCGGGAAACAATATCAGATACGCAGTATTTT
V gene: TRBV10-1; clone size: .; D gene: .; J gene: TRBJ2-1; CDR3 protein: CASSESMGRNSYNEQFF; CDR3 DNA: TGCGCCAGCAGTGAGTCCATGGGGCGGAACTCCTACAATGAGCAGTTCTTC
V gene: TRBV19; clone size: .; D gene: .; J gene: TRBJ1-1; CDR3 protein: CASSIGIGLMNTEAFF; CDR3 DNA: TGTGCCAGTAGTATAGGCATTGGCTTGATGAACACTGAAGCTTTCTTT
V gene: TRBV7-9; clone size: .; D gene: .; J gene: TRBJ2-7; CDR3 protein: CASSLGDEQYF; CDR3 DNA: TGTGCCAGCAGCTTAGGCGACGAGCAGTACTTC
V gene: TRBV6-1; clone size: .; D gene: .; J gene: TRBJ1-4; CDR3 protein: CASRLYTATNEKLFF; CDR3 DNA: TGTGCCAGCAGGTTATACACCGCAACTAATGAAAAACTGTTTTTT
V gene: TRBV28; clone size: .; D gene: TRBD1; J gene: TRBJ1-2; CDR3 protein: CASSSVGTGDGYTF; CDR3 DNA: TGTGCCAGCAGTTCAGTCGGGACAGGGGATGGCTACACCTTC
V gene: TRBV4-1; clone size: .; D gene: .; J gene: TRBJ1-2; CDR3 protein: CASSQARDPISDRLNYGYTF; CDR3 DNA: TGCGCCAGCAGCCAAGCCCGCGATCCCATTTCTGACAGGCTTAACTATGGCTACACCTTC
V gene: TRBV9; clone size: .; D gene: .; J gene: TRBJ2-1; CDR3 protein: CASSPTGNSYNEQFF; CDR3 DNA: TGTGCCAGCAGCCCCACAGGGAACTCCTACAATGAGCAGTTCTTC
V gene: TRBV7-2; clone size: .; D gene: .; J gene: TRBJ1-2; CDR3 protein: CASSTPKSYNYGYTF; CDR3 DNA: TGTGCCAGCAGCACCCCTAAAAGCTACAACTATGGCTACACCTTC
V gene: TRBV5-1; clone size: once; D gene: TRBD2; J gene: TRBJ2-1; CDR3 protein: CASSLVLAGAKEQFF; CDR3 DNA: TGCGCCAGCAGCTTGGTGCTAGCGGGAGCAAAGGAGCAGTTCTTC
V gene: TRBV28; clone size: .; D gene: TRBD1; J gene: TRBJ1-5; CDR3 protein: CASSWMTGGGTQPQHF; CDR3 DNA: TGTGCCAGCAGTTGGATGACAGGGGGAGGAACTCAGCCCCAGCATTTT
V gene: TRBV30; clone size: .; D gene: TRBD1; J gene: TRBJ2-6; CDR3 protein: CAWSPGGAGANVLTF; CDR3 DNA: TGTGCCTGGAGTCCAGGGGGCGCTGGGGCCAACGTCCTGACTTTC
V gene: TRBV30; clone size: .; D gene: TRBD1; J gene: TRBJ1-1; CDR3 protein: CAWSQRDRAYTEAFF; CDR3 DNA: TGTGCCTGGAGCCAACGGGACAGGGCTTACACTGAAGCTTTCTTT
V gene: TRBV2; clone size: .; D gene: TRBD1; J gene: TRBJ2-7; CDR3 protein: CASLWDRDNEQYF; CDR3 DNA: TGTGCCTCCCTGTGGGACAGGGATAACGAGCAGTACTTC
V gene: TRBV2; clone size: once; D gene: TRBD2; J gene: TRBJ2-7; CDR3 protein: CASAIGRTSYEQYF; CDR3 DNA: TGTGCCAGCGCAATCGGGAGGACGTCCTACGAGCAGTACTTC
V gene: TRBV19; clone size: .; D gene: .; J gene: TRBJ2-6; CDR3 protein: CASSRDTPYSGANVLTF; CDR3 DNA: TGTGCCAGTAGTAGGGACACTCCCTACTCTGGGGCCAACGTCCTGACTTTC
V gene: TRBV7-8; clone size: .; D gene: .; J gene: TRBJ1-5; CDR3 protein: CASSSLSRSNQPQHF; CDR3 DNA: TGTGCCAGCAGCTCCCTCTCGCGAAGCAATCAGCCCCAGCATTTT
V gene: TRBV2; clone size: once; D gene: .; J gene: TRBJ2-7; CDR3 protein: CASTEIAGAKRYEQYF; CDR3 DNA: TGTGCCAGCACTGAAATCGCGGGGGCTAAGAGATACGAGCAGTACTTC
V gene: TRBV10-3; clone size: .; D gene: TRBD1; J gene: TRBJ2-7; CDR3 protein: CAITREDRGVGEQYF; CDR3 DNA: TGTGCCATCACCCGGGAGGACAGGGGAGTGGGGGAGCAGTACTTC
V gene: TRBV28; clone size: .; D gene: TRBD1; J gene: TRBJ2-2; CDR3 protein: CASISPLGQGRSTGELFF; CDR3 DNA: TGTGCCAGCATCTCCCCGCTGGGACAGGGGCGTAGCACCGGGGAGCTGTTTTTT
V gene: TRBV2; clone size: .; D gene: .; J gene: TRBJ1-4; CDR3 protein: CASSVVPPPTGEKLFF; CDR3 DNA: TGTGCCAGCAGTGTTGTTCCACCCCCAACGGGTGAAAAACTGTTTTTT
V gene: TRBV4-2; clone size: once; D gene: TRBD2; J gene: TRBJ2-3; CDR3 protein: CASSPYSGITDTQYF; CDR3 DNA: TGTGCCAGCAGCCCCTATAGCGGGATTACAGATACGCAGTATTTT
V gene: TRBV2; clone size: .; D gene: TRBD1; J gene: TRBJ2-3; CDR3 protein: CASNGQGAHTDTQYF; CDR3 DNA: TGTGCCAGCAACGGACAGGGGGCACACACAGATACGCAGTATTTT
V gene: TRBV9; clone size: .; D gene: .; J gene: TRBJ2-2; CDR3 protein: CASSGGETPGTTGELFF; CDR3 DNA: TGTGCCAGCAGCGGGGGCGAGACACCCGGCACCACCGGGGAGCTGTTTTTT
V gene: TRBV13; clone size: .; D gene: TRBD1; J gene: TRBJ2-4; CDR3 protein: CASSFDRGAKNIQYF; CDR3 DNA: TGTGCCAGCAGCTTCGACAGGGGGGCCAAAAACATTCAGTACTTC
V gene: TRBV7-9; clone size: once; D gene: TRBD1; J gene: TRBJ1-1; CDR3 protein: CASSPTGTTEAFF; CDR3 DNA: TGTGCCAGCAGCCCGACAGGGACCACTGAAGCTTTCTTT
V gene: TRBV5-1; clone size: .; D gene: .; J gene: TRBJ1-3; CDR3 protein: CASSPKPTGGSGNTIYF; CDR3 DNA: TGCGCCAGCAGCCCTAAACCGACGGGGGGCTCTGGAAACACCATATATTTT
V gene: TRBV27; clone size: .; D gene: TRBD1; J gene: TRBJ1-1; CDR3 protein: CASSWDRGRRAFF; CDR3 DNA: TGTGCCAGCAGTTGGGACAGGGGTCGACGAGCTTTCTTT
V gene: TRBV28; clone size: once; D gene: TRBD1; J gene: TRBJ2-4; CDR3 protein: CASSLFGTGSKNIQYF; CDR3 DNA: TGTGCCAGCAGTTTATTCGGGACAGGGAGCAAAAACATTCAGTACTTC
V gene: TRBV7-9; clone size: .; D gene: TRBD1; J gene: TRBJ1-1; CDR3 protein: CASRTPGGNTEAFF; CDR3 DNA: TGTGCCAGCAGGACACCAGGGGGGAACACTGAAGCTTTCTTT